The following is a T cell receptor beta chain sequence with its context. No antigen is known for it. The data are from a study of beta chain features in type 1 diabetes. The authors reverse transcribed all of the isolated RNA, so sequencing captured expressed TCRB transcripts. Measured with immunoSEQ multiplex PCR; TCRdb has only the in-frame clones, and not every one. The repertoire holds hundreds of thousands of clones, around an eighth seen once, with 0.017% in the top ten. Sorted CD4+ subsets: naive, central memory, regulatory, stem cell-like memory (CD45RO/CCR7/CD25/CD127/CD95/CD27 panel). Purities in excess of 95% were seen in all sorted populations. Germline V gives CDR1 SGHTA, CDR2 FQGNSA. V lost 5 bases to trimming and J lost 4 bases; unmatched junction nucleotides: 17. There are 18 residues in the CDR3. Study-wide results and limits: Patients with Type 1 diabetes showed moderately but significantly shorter TCRB CDR3s in all four CD4+ subsets.

This chain connects TRBV7-2 to TRBJ2-5, with TRBD2 matching over 9 bases. The sequence was obtained from a young man in good health. Sample: naive CD4+ T cells from blood. The CDR3 loop is CASSKAPSGAGSPETQYF. The CDR3 coding sequence is TGTGCCAGCAGCAAAGCACCTAGCGGGGCCGGTTCCCCAGAGACCCAGTACTTC.